This T cell receptor beta chain was profiled in a study of T cell repertoires in cytomegalovirus infection. In TCRdb, the reads were re-called with MiXCR into one record per CDR3 protein. Counted here are around 800,000 distinct CDR3 sequences, approximately 32% occurring once; the ten biggest clones make up roughly 12%. Per the germline V gene, CDR1 is SEHNR and CDR2 is FQNEAQ (reference sequence). With 5 bases removed from V and 5 bases from J, the gap between germline ends came to 15 bases. This CDR3 has 14 residues. Points from the study as a whole: HLA-C-restricted TCR beta clonotypes specific for CMV led the ex vivo response.

This clonotype has a handful of counts. Its antigen is not identified. The chain combines TRBV7-9 with TRBJ1-2; D gene unclear. The specimen comprised cultured CD8+ T cells from PBMCs, sampled from culture after CMV antigen stimulation. The receptor was isolated from a human donor in good health (CMV status not recorded). Some clones in this sample may be carry-over from other donors' samples. This chain's CDR3 is CASSPGEHRYGYTF. CDR3 sequence (DNA): TGTGCCAGCAGCCCTGGGGAACACCGTTATGGCTACACCTTC.